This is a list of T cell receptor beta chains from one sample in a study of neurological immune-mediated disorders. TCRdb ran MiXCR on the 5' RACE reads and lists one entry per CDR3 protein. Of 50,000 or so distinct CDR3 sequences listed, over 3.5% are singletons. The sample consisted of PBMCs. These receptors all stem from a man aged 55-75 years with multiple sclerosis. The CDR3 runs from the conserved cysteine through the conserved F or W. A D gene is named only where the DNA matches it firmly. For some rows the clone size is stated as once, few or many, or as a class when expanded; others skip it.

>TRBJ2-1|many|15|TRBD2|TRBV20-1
TGCAGTGCTGATAAGCGGAACCTAGCGGTTACTGAGCAGTTCTTC
CSADKRNLAVTEQFF
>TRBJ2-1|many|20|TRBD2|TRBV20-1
TGCAGTGCTAGCTACGGTTGGGTGGGGACTAGCGGGAGGGTGCACAATGAGCAGTTCTTC
CSASYGWVGTSGRVHNEQFF
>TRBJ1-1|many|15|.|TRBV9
TGTGCCAGCAGCGTATCCCAACAGGGGAACACTGAAGCTTTCTTT
CASSVSQQGNTEAFF
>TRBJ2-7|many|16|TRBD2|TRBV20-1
TGCAGTGCTAGAGAGACTAGCGGGAGGGCTTCCTACGAGCAGTACTTC
CSARETSGRASYEQYF
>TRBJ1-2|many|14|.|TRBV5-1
TGCGCCAGCAGCTTGCCGGGGGCGAGCTATGGCTACACCTTC
CASSLPGASYGYTF
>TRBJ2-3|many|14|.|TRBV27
TGTGCCAGCAGTTTTCAGGGTGGTCCAGATACGCAGTATTTT
CASSFQGGPDTQYF
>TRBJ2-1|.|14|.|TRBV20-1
TGCAGTGCTCCTACCGGGGTATCCTACAATGAGCAGTTCTTC
CSAPTGVSYNEQFF
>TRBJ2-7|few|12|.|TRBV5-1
TGCGCCAGCAGGATCGCCAACCTGGAGCAGTACTTC
CASRIANLEQYF
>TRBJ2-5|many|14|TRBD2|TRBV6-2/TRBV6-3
TGTGCCAGCAGACGACTAGCGGGAGGAGAGACCCAGTACTTC
CASRRLAGGETQYF
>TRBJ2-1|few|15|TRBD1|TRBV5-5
TGTGCCAGCAGGAGGAGGCAGGGGGCTGACAATGAGCAGTTCTTC
CASRRRQGADNEQFF
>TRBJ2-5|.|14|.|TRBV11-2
TGTGCCAGCAGCCTTTCTAGTGGGACGGAGACCCAGTACTTC
CASSLSSGTETQYF
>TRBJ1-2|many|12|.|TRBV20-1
TGCAGTGCGCGGCTGTCTGGACTCTCCTACACCTTC
CSARLSGLSYTF
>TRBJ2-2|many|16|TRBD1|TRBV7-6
TGTGCCAGCAGCACGGCCACCGGGACAGGGGCCGGGGAGCTGTTTTTT
CASSTATGTGAGELFF
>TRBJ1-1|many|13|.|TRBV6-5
TGTGCCAGCAGTTACAGGGCTACCACTGAAGCTTTCTTT
CASSYRATTEAFF
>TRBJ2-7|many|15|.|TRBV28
TGTGCCAGCACCCTCACTACAGGTTTTAGGGACGAGCAGTACTTC
CASTLTTGFRDEQYF